This T cell receptor beta chain came from a study of blood T cell repertoires in COVID-19. Across the whole study: Sources were T cells, B-cell-depleted T cells, or PBMCs; the material itself was cDNA or gDNA.

Patients at the Seattle site were enrolled during active infection and followed longitudinally. The CDR3 is made up of 17 amino acids. The J segment lost 8 bases and the V segment lost 0 bases, leaving 10 bases of the junction unmatched. Germline CDR1 SGDLS, CDR2 YYNGEE. Profiling relied on immunoSEQ multiplex PCR, and the TCRdb table lists in-frame clones only, not all of them. This sample carries roughly 150,000 clones, 70% to 90% of them seen once, and the ten largest clones take 6.5% to 9.5%. The J gene is TRBJ1-6, the V gene TRBV9, with TRBD1 identical over 8 bases. This sequence originates from a woman over 75 with COVID-19, enrolled during active disease. The sequencing sample was made of peripheral blood. In DNA form, the CDR3 reads TGTGCCAGCAGCGTAGCCGACAGGGGTTCAGGGTATTCACCCCTCCACTTT. Its translation is CASSVADRGSGYSPLHF. Filled out from reference TRBV9 and TRBJ1-6, the complete variable domain reads DSGVTQTPKHLITATGQRVTLRCSPRSGDLSVYWYQQSLDQGLQFLIQYYNGEERAKGNILERFSAQQFPDLHSELNLSSLELGDSALYFCASSVADRGSGYSPLHFGNGTRLTVT.